The T cell receptor beta chain described here comes from a study of blood T cell repertoires in COVID-19. Study details: From the United States, Italy and Spain came samples of acute and convalescent COVID-19. T cells, B-cell-depleted T cells, or PBMCs supplied cDNA or gDNA.

Method: immunoSEQ multiplex PCR; TCRdb's copy keeps in-frame clones and lacks some. The profile shows just over 250,000 clones, around 80% of them singletons. Germline CDR1 SGHVS, CDR2 FNYEAQ. Trimming removed 2 bases from V and 0 bases from J; junction bases left unmatched: 3. This CDR3 comprises 15 residues. The receptor was derived from a man aged 25 to 45 with acute COVID-19. Input material: PBMCs or T cells enriched from blood (not recorded which). This chain connects TRBV7-6 to TRBJ1-2, with 7 bases identical to TRBD1. The CDR3 protein is CASSLTTGTNYGYTF. CDR3 in DNA: TGTGCCAGCAGCTTAACGACAGGGACTAACTATGGCTACACCTTC.